The clone carrying this T cell receptor (beta chain) was seen repeatedly, ten times or more. The antigen is not known. Patients aged 18 to 65 had newly diagnosed hyperthyroidism of under 2 months' duration. Fresh 10 ml peripheral blood yielded PBMCs. Amplification targeted TCR beta CDR3 regions from RNA transcripts. With the HTBI primer set, the TCR CDR3 went through a first round of RT-PCR. TCRdb ran MiXCR on the multiplex PCR reads and lists one entry per CDR3 protein. In the table there are approximately 400,000 distinct CDR3 sequences, about a sixth of which are singletons. The data were obtained in a study of T cells in Graves' hyperthyroidism and ophthalmopathy. Study-wide findings and caveats: Most expanded thyroid clonotypes above 0.001 also appeared in blood. Onset of ophthalmopathy came a median roughly 6.4 months after the model predicted it.

Sequencing used blood. This clonotype was obtained from a woman aged 18 to 35 with Graves' hyperthyroidism.

The CDR3 nucleotides are TGTGCCAGCACGGATCGAGGGGCAGGGACTATGAGCTACACCTTC. Its translation is CASTDRGAGTMSYTF. This rearrangement joins TRBV28 to TRBJ1-2, with D possibly being TRBD1 (5 bases). The V gene's germline CDR1 is MDHEN and CDR2 SYDVKM. Trimming pared 7 bases from V and 9 bases from J, leaving 24 bases between. This CDR3 region has 15 residues.